Presented here are 11 T cell receptor beta chains from one specimen sequenced in a study of CD8 T cells in Susac syndrome. Random hexamers were used to reverse transcribe an amount of about 0.45 to 1 ug RNA. TCRdb processed the immunoSEQ multiplex PCR reads anew with MiXCR; each CDR3 protein has one entry. The data contain roughly 190,000 distinct CDR3 sequences, over 85% of them singletons. Sequences were obtained from CD4+ T cells from PBMCs. The receptors were sampled from a human donor in good health.

The rearrangement uses TRBV29-1 and TRBJ2-7; 7 nucleotides line up with TRBD1. Germline-derived CDR1 and CDR2 are SQVTM and ANQGSEA. The CDR3 is 12 residues long. The V gene end was trimmed by 7 bases and the J gene end by 2 bases; junction bases not matched to a gene: 5. The CDR3 protein is CSAVGQPYEQYF. In DNA, the CDR3 is TGCAGCGCCGTGGGACAGCCCTACGAGCAGTACTTC.

The chain recombines TRBV6-2 or TRBV6-3 with TRBJ2-1; 7 bases map to TRBD2. Germline V gene data show CDR1 as MNHEY and CDR2 as SVGEGT. The CDR3 length is 17 residues. J gave up 3 bases and V 0 bases, and 8 bases lay outside the gene matches. The CDR3 DNA sequence: TGTGCCAGCAGTTACTCTCCCCCTCGGGGGGTCTACAATGAGCAGTTCTTC. Protein: CASSYSPPRGVYNEQFF.

This chain uses TRBV7-9 with TRBJ1-3; D is undetermined. From germline, CDR1 is SEHNR and CDR2 FQNEAQ (reference sequence). There are 16 residues in the CDR3. V lost 2 bases and J lost 0, with 11 bases in between. The CDR3 DNA reads as TGTGCCAGCAGCTTAACCAGCTCATTCTCTGGAAACACCATATATTTT. It encodes CASSLTSSFSGNTIYF.

V is TRBV29-1 and J is TRBJ2-4, with D possibly TRBD2 on 5 matching bases. CDR1 is SQVTM and CDR2 is ANQGSEA in the germline V gene. Trimming shortened V by 0 bases and J by 0 bases, and 15 bases separated the two germline ends. The CDR3 is 17 amino acids. The chain's CDR3 is CSVEDRRPTLAKNIQYF. The CDR3 DNA is TGCAGCGTTGAAGATCGGAGGCCAACACTAGCCAAAAACATTCAGTACTTC.

A word on this clonotype: Sequence at one end of the junction differs from germline and may be a read error. The chain employs TRBV14 and TRBJ1-2; the D gene is possibly TRBD1 (5 bases). There are 12 residues in the CDR3. The germline V gene encodes CDR1 SGHDN and CDR2 FVKESK. The chain's CDR3 is CASSPGLYGHTF. The CDR3 DNA follows: TGTGCCAGCAGCCCGGGACTCTATGGCCACACCTTC. The variable domain in full, with the rest retrieved from reference TRBV14 and TRBJ1-2, is EAGVTQFPSHSVIEKGQTVTLRCDPISGHDNLYWYRRVMGKEIKFLLHFVKESKQDESGMPNNRFLAERTGGTYSTLKVQPAELEDSGVYFCASSPGLYGHTFGSGTRLTVV.

The V call is TRBV20-1, the J call TRBJ2-5; no clear D gene. CDR1 is DFQATT, CDR2 SNEGSKA, per germline (reference sequence). The V end was cut by 8 bases, the J end by 5 bases, with 15 bases between. This CDR3 has 12 residues. CDR3 nucleotides: TGCAGTTCTTTGGGAAATACCGAGACCCAGTACTTC. This codes for CSSLGNTETQYF.

CDR3 sequence reads: CASSFGTGRTDTQYF. The CDR3 region has the DNA TGTGCCAGCAGCTTTGGGACAGGGCGCACAGATACGCAGTATTTT. The gene calls are TRBV7-9 and TRBJ2-3, with TRBD1 matching 9 bases. The CDR3 is 15 residues long. Looked up from germline, CDR1 is SEHNR and CDR2 is FQNEAQ (reference sequence). V lost 3 bases to trimming and J lost 1 base; unmatched junction nucleotides: 2.

V usage is TRBV25-1 and J usage is TRBJ2-3, with D unresolved. The CDR3 runs to 15 residues. With 5 bases removed from V and 2 bases from J, the gap between germline ends came to 14 bases. Germline V gene data show CDR1 as MGHDK and CDR2 as SYGVNS. CDR3 sequence reads: CASSLKTGPTDTQYF. CDR3 DNA sequence: TGTGCCAGCAGTTTAAAGACGGGTCCCACAGATACGCAGTATTTT.

The rearrangement joins TRBV7-6 to TRBJ1-3, with D possibly TRBD1 on 6 matching bases. Trimming took 0 bases from V and 4 from J, leaving 16 bases between them. Germline assignment: CDR1 SGHVS and CDR2 FNYEAQ. There are 17 residues in the CDR3. The CDR3 protein is CASSLAPPGETGNTIYF. CDR3 sequence (DNA): TGTGCCAGCAGCTTAGCGCCTCCAGGGGAGACGGGAAACACCATATATTTT. The variable domain in full, completed from reference TRBV7-6 and TRBJ1-3, reads GAGVSQSPRYKVTKRGQDVALRCDPISGHVSLYWYRQALGQGPEFLTYFNYEAQQDKSGLPNDRFSAERPEGSISTLTIQRTEQRDSAMYRCASSLAPPGETGNTIYFGEGSWLTVV.

The chain is built from TRBV2 and TRBJ2-1; 8 bases are shared with TRBD1. Trimming cost V 7 bases and J 4 bases; bases outside gene matches: 3. This CDR3 is 13 amino acids long. Germline V CDR1 and CDR2: SNHLY, FYNNEI. CDR3 region: CASIGTGYNEQFF. As DNA, the CDR3 is TGTGCCAGCATCGGGACAGGATACAATGAGCAGTTCTTC.

This rearrangement joins TRBV6-6 to TRBJ2-1; D is undetermined. V shed 0 bases and J shed 6 bases, with 12 bases lying between them. Germline CDR1 and CDR2: MNHNY and SVGAGI (reference sequence). CDR3 length: 15 amino acids. The chain's CDR3 is CASSYSARGSNEQFF. The CDR3 coding sequence is TGTGCCAGCAGTTACTCGGCCCGTGGCAGCAATGAGCAGTTCTTC.